Below, 9 T cell receptor beta chains from the same sample are listed, as sequenced in a study of T cells of healthy individuals (dated by TCRdb to 2017 to 2018). The library was prepared using 5' RACE. The sequencing machine was an Illumina MiSeq. TCRdb trimmed public reads at Q25 via fastp, called clones via MiXCR and kept in-frame beta chains. CDR3 protein duplicates are merged, each entry listing the most common genes and DNA. The sample has roughly 76,000 distinct CDR3 sequences on record, around 5.1% of them singletons. The ten largest clones add up to 7% to 9% of the sample. The receptors originated from a female donor in good health.

A word on this clonotype: This may arise from a read error, as a much more abundant clone is one base away. The chain joins TRBV29-1 to TRBJ2-1; TRBD2 agrees at 10 bases. The CDR3 sequence is 13 residues long. The germline V gene encodes CDR1 SQVTM and CDR2 ANQGSEA. The CDR3 loop reads CSVEGLAYNGQFF. The CDR3 nucleotides read TGCAGCGTCGAGGGACTAGCGTACAATGGGCAGTTCTTC.

This clonotype was seen many times. This chain links TRBV7-2 with TRBJ2-1; 11 nucleotides line up with TRBD2. J lost 3 bases, V lost 6 bases, and 7 bases had no gene match. The germline CDR1 and CDR2 sequences are SGHTA and FQGNSA. CDR3 length: 16 amino acids. CDR3: CASSSSSGRLYNEQFF. DNA of the CDR3: TGTGCCAGCAGTTCCTCTAGCGGGAGGCTCTACAATGAGCAGTTCTTC.

The chain couples TRBV6-6 to TRBJ1-1, with a tentative D call TRBD1 (6 bases). V lost 7 bases and J 6 bases, leaving 12 bases between the germline ends. Germline loops: CDR1 MNHNY, CDR2 SVGAGI (reference sequence). This CDR3 has 12 amino acids. CDR3 in amino acids: CASTLGGSEAFF. The CDR3 region has the DNA TGTGCCAGCACTTTAGGGGGGTCTGAAGCTTTCTTT.

In this sample, this clonotype turned up many times. This chain connects TRBV27 to TRBJ2-7; perhaps TRBD1 as D (7 bases). The ends were cut back, 3 bases at V and 2 bases at J, with 11 bases in the middle. There are 14 residues in the CDR3. Germline V gives CDR1 MNHEY, CDR2 SMNVEV (reference sequence). This CDR3 reads CASSFRGATYEQYF. CDR3 sequence (DNA): TGTGCCAGCAGTTTCAGGGGGGCCACCTACGAGCAGTACTTC.

This clonotype showed up many times. The chain uses TRBV7-2 and TRBJ2-7, with D perhaps given as TRBD1 or TRBD2 (7 bases each). The V end lost 0 bases, the J end lost 4 bases, and 16 bases lay between the germline ends. The CDR3 loop spans 16 amino acids. The germline V gene has CDR1 SGHTA and CDR2 FQGNSA. The CDR3: CASSLAGGGAGYEQYF. CDR3 in DNA: TGTGCCAGCAGCTTAGCGGGAGGGGGCGCGGGGTACGAGCAGTACTTC.

This clonotype was seen repeatedly, ten times or more. The rearrangement uses TRBV4-3 and TRBJ2-3; unclear D gene. V lost 0 bases to trimming and J lost 4 bases, with 8 bases between them. The CDR3 covers 14 residues. Germline lookup yields CDR1 LGHNA and CDR2 YSLEER. CDR3 protein: CASSQDRLADTQYF. The CDR3 DNA follows: TGCGCCAGCAGCCAAGATCGGCTGGCAGATACGCAGTATTTT.

This clonotype was counted only a few times. This chain links TRBV28 with TRBJ2-7; possibly TRBD1 or TRBD2 for D (5 bases each). V lost 10 bases, J lost 2 bases, and 12 bases lay in between. The CDR3 extends over 12 amino acids. Germline V gene lookup returns CDR1 MDHEN and CDR2 SYDVKM. The CDR3 here is CATLGVTYEQYF. Written as DNA, the CDR3 is TGTGCCACCTTGGGGGTGACCTACGAGCAGTACTTC. The full variable domain, in which reference TRBV28 and TRBJ2-7 provide the parts outside the CDR3, is DVKVTQSSRYLVKRTGEKVFLECVQDMDHENMFWYRQDPGLGLRLIYFSYDVKMKEKGDIPEGYSVSREKKERFSLILESASTNQTSMYLCATLGVTYEQYFGPGTRLTVT.

This clonotype was found many times. The chain is built from TRBV29-1 and TRBJ2-5; D unclear. Germline CDR1 is SQVTM and CDR2 is ANQGSEA. Trimming removed 7 bases at V and 8 bases at J, with 17 bases between. This CDR3 region has 12 residues. CDR3 region: CSGYDSPGTQYF. DNA for the CDR3: TGCAGCGGCTATGACTCGCCCGGCACCCAGTACTTC.

The rearrangement joins TRBV27 to TRBJ1-2, with 8 bases identical to TRBD1. Germline V lookup: CDR1 MNHEY, CDR2 SMNVEV (reference sequence). This CDR3 contains 12 residues. V lost 5 bases and J lost 6; bases outside the gene matches: 2. The DNA for the CDR3 is TGTGCCAGCAGTCAGGGGGCGAATGGCTACACCTTC. As protein: CASSQGANGYTF.